These T cell receptor beta chains were read from a single sample in a study of vaccination effects on CD4 cells after COVID-19. TCRdb's table, derived via immunoSEQ multiplex PCR, lists solely in-frame clones and lacks some. The data show about 39,000 clones, 82% seen once. Their antigens remain unidentified. This specimen consisted of CD4+ T cells from PBMCs cultured without peptide, obtained before COVID-19 vaccination. These receptor sequences come from a human donor who received a COVID-19 vaccine. Both conserved end residues are part of each CDR3. A D gene is named only where the DNA matches it firmly. Not all rows give a size; the values are once, few, many and, for expanded clones, a class.

v_call: TRBV19
clone_size: once
j_call: TRBJ2-6
d_call: TRBD1
cdr3_aa: CASTLLGTGTSGANVLTF
cdr3_nt: TGTGCCAGTACCCTGTTAGGGACAGGGACCTCTGGGGCCAACGTCCTGACTTTC

v_call: TRBV12-3/TRBV12-4
clone_size: -
j_call: TRBJ1-5
d_call: -
cdr3_aa: CASSRQGAQPQHF
cdr3_nt: TGTGCCAGCAGTCGTCAGGGAGCTCAGCCCCAGCATTTT

v_call: TRBV6-2/TRBV6-3
clone_size: -
j_call: TRBJ1-5
d_call: TRBD1
cdr3_aa: CASSYDRGFSNQPQHF
cdr3_nt: TGTGCCAGCAGTTACGACAGGGGCTTCAGCAATCAGCCCCAGCATTTT

v_call: TRBV10-3
clone_size: -
j_call: TRBJ1-2
d_call: -
cdr3_aa: CAAGGGAGYGYTF
cdr3_nt: TGTGCCGCCGGAGGGGGAGCGGGCTATGGCTACACCTTC

v_call: TRBV28
clone_size: -
j_call: TRBJ2-5
d_call: TRBD1
cdr3_aa: CASSTRTGAPQETQYF
cdr3_nt: TGTGCCAGCAGTACGCGGACAGGGGCCCCGCAAGAGACCCAGTACTTC

v_call: TRBV2
clone_size: few
j_call: TRBJ1-5
d_call: -
cdr3_aa: CASTRSLGSQPQHF
cdr3_nt: TGTGCCAGCACCCGCTCCCTAGGCAGTCAGCCCCAGCATTTT

v_call: TRBV6-5
clone_size: -
j_call: TRBJ1-1
d_call: -
cdr3_aa: CASSPGLSNTEAFF
cdr3_nt: TGTGCCAGCAGTCCGGGACTTTCGAACACTGAAGCTTTCTTT

v_call: TRBV5-1
clone_size: few
j_call: TRBJ1-4
d_call: -
cdr3_aa: CASSLGPNEKLFF
cdr3_nt: TGCGCCAGCAGCTTGGGCCCCAATGAAAAACTGTTTTTT

v_call: TRBV6-5
clone_size: -
j_call: TRBJ2-5
d_call: TRBD1
cdr3_aa: CASSSRPTGIGETQYF
cdr3_nt: TGTGCCAGCAGTTCAAGGCCGACAGGGATCGGGGAGACCCAGTACTTC

v_call: TRBV28
clone_size: -
j_call: TRBJ1-4
d_call: TRBD1
cdr3_aa: CASQQGGNEKLFF
cdr3_nt: TGTGCCAGCCAACAGGGGGGTAATGAAAAACTGTTTTTT

v_call: TRBV14
clone_size: -
j_call: TRBJ2-2
d_call: TRBD2
cdr3_aa: CASSPTLTSGGRWAGELFF
cdr3_nt: TGTGCCAGCAGCCCGACCCTGACTAGCGGGGGCCGTTGGGCCGGGGAGCTGTTTTTT

v_call: TRBV7-9
clone_size: -
j_call: TRBJ1-4
d_call: -
cdr3_aa: CASSSGLLGEKLFF
cdr3_nt: TGTGCCAGCAGCTCGGGACTTCTAGGAGAAAAACTGTTTTTT

v_call: TRBV5-1
clone_size: -
j_call: TRBJ2-2
d_call: TRBD2
cdr3_aa: CASSVGPASGGTGELFF
cdr3_nt: TGCGCCAGCAGTGTTGGTCCGGCTAGCGGGGGGACCGGGGAGCTGTTTTTT

v_call: TRBV15
clone_size: -
j_call: TRBJ1-5
d_call: -
cdr3_aa: CATGPYNQPQHF
cdr3_nt: TGTGCCACCGGGCCCTACAATCAGCCCCAGCATTTT

v_call: TRBV7-8
clone_size: -
j_call: TRBJ1-2
d_call: -
cdr3_aa: CASSLAGLGVNYGYTF
cdr3_nt: TGTGCCAGCAGCTTAGCGGGGCTTGGGGTAAACTATGGCTACACCTTC

v_call: TRBV6-1
clone_size: -
j_call: TRBJ2-5
d_call: -
cdr3_aa: CASSEASSGVGKTQYF
cdr3_nt: TGTGCCAGCAGTGAAGCTTCGTCAGGGGTTGGGAAGACCCAGTACTTC

v_call: TRBV5-4
clone_size: -
j_call: TRBJ2-5
d_call: -
cdr3_aa: CASSSRAQETQYF
cdr3_nt: TGTGCCAGCAGCTCCCGGGCCCAGGAGACCCAGTACTTC

v_call: TRBV3-1/TRBV3-2
clone_size: -
j_call: TRBJ1-2
d_call: TRBD1
cdr3_aa: CVAGQGSYGYTF
cdr3_nt: TGTGTCGCGGGACAGGGGAGCTATGGCTACACCTTC

v_call: TRBV2
clone_size: -
j_call: TRBJ2-2
d_call: -
cdr3_aa: CASSKDGKNTGELFF
cdr3_nt: TGTGCCAGCAGTAAGGACGGGAAGAACACCGGGGAGCTGTTTTTT

v_call: TRBV28
clone_size: -
j_call: TRBJ1-3
d_call: -
cdr3_aa: CASTPYVGNTIYF
cdr3_nt: TGTGCCAGCACCCCTTATGTGGGGAACACCATATATTTT

v_call: TRBV6-6
clone_size: once
j_call: TRBJ1-3
d_call: -
cdr3_aa: CASTFLGLSGNTIYF
cdr3_nt: TGTGCCAGCACCTTCCTAGGGCTCTCCGGAAACACCATATATTTT

v_call: TRBV3-1/TRBV3-2
clone_size: -
j_call: TRBJ1-6
d_call: -
cdr3_aa: CASSRPSLVSPLHF
cdr3_nt: TGTGCCAGCAGCCGGCCGAGTTTGGTGTCACCCCTCCACTTT

v_call: TRBV12-3/TRBV12-4
clone_size: -
j_call: TRBJ1-1
d_call: -
cdr3_aa: CASSKRRNTEAFF
cdr3_nt: TGTGCCAGCAGTAAACGTAGGAACACTGAAGCTTTCTTT

v_call: TRBV24-1
clone_size: -
j_call: TRBJ2-1
d_call: TRBD2
cdr3_aa: CATSHSLIGAGGSYNEQFF
cdr3_nt: TGTGCCACCAGCCACTCCCTGATAGGAGCGGGGGGCTCCTACAATGAGCAGTTCTTC

v_call: TRBV6-5
clone_size: few
j_call: TRBJ2-1
d_call: -
cdr3_aa: CASRSDSSSYNEQFF
cdr3_nt: TGTGCCAGCAGATCGGACTCCAGCTCCTACAATGAGCAGTTCTTC

v_call: TRBV6-5
clone_size: -
j_call: TRBJ2-2
d_call: -
cdr3_aa: CASSRQRKGGELFF
cdr3_nt: TGTGCCAGCAGTAGACAGCGGAAGGGCGGGGAGCTGTTTTTT

v_call: TRBV12-3/TRBV12-4
clone_size: -
j_call: TRBJ1-2
d_call: TRBD1
cdr3_aa: CASSTGVGGYTF
cdr3_nt: TGTGCCAGCAGTACAGGGGTGGGAGGCTACACCTTC

v_call: TRBV20-1
clone_size: -
j_call: TRBJ1-2
d_call: -
cdr3_aa: CSASSGDGSFYGYTF
cdr3_nt: TGCAGTGCTAGTAGTGGAGACGGGAGCTTCTATGGCTACACCTTC

v_call: TRBV2
clone_size: few
j_call: TRBJ1-2
d_call: TRBD1
cdr3_aa: CASSWTTGDTGYTF
cdr3_nt: TGTGCCAGCAGTTGGACGACAGGGGATACTGGCTACACCTTC

v_call: TRBV6-6
clone_size: once
j_call: TRBJ1-1
d_call: -
cdr3_aa: CASSLERLNTEAFF
cdr3_nt: TGTGCCAGCAGCCTAGAGAGGTTGAACACTGAAGCTTTCTTT

v_call: TRBV27
clone_size: large
j_call: TRBJ2-3
d_call: -
cdr3_aa: CASSLAATNGDTQYF
cdr3_nt: TGTGCCAGCAGTTTGGCAGCAACTAACGGAGATACGCAGTATTTT

v_call: TRBV2
clone_size: -
j_call: TRBJ1-3
d_call: -
cdr3_aa: CASSTGSGNTIYF
cdr3_nt: TGTGCCAGCAGTACAGGGTCCGGAAACACCATATATTTT

v_call: TRBV28
clone_size: -
j_call: TRBJ1-6
d_call: -
cdr3_aa: CASSFGGSSYNSPLHF
cdr3_nt: TGTGCCAGCAGTTTTGGAGGCAGCTCCTATAATTCACCCCTCCACTTT

v_call: TRBV18
clone_size: once
j_call: TRBJ1-4
d_call: -
cdr3_aa: CASSRATNEKLFF
cdr3_nt: TGTGCCAGCTCACGAGCAACTAATGAAAAACTGTTTTTT

v_call: TRBV18
clone_size: -
j_call: TRBJ2-1
d_call: -
cdr3_aa: CASSPPRAGDNEQFF
cdr3_nt: TGTGCCAGCTCACCGCCAAGGGCCGGGGACAATGAGCAGTTCTTC